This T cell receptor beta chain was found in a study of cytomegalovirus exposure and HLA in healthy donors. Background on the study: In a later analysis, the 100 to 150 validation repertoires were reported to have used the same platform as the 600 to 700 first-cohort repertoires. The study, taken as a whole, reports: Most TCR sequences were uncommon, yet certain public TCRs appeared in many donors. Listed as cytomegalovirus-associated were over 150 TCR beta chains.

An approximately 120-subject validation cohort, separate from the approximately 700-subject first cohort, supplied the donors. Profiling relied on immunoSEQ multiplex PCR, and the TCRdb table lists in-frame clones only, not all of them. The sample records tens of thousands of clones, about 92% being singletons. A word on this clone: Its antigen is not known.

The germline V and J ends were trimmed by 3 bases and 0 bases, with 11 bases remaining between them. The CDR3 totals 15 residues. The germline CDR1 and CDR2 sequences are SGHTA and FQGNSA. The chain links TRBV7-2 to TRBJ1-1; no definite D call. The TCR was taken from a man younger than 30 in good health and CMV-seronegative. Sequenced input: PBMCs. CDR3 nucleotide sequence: TGTGCCAGCAGCTTTGGCCAGGTCTTGAACACTGAAGCTTTCTTT. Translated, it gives CASSFGQVLNTEAFF.